A single T cell receptor beta chain is shown here with its context. Its antigen is unidentified. The data stem from a study of T cells in Graves' hyperthyroidism and ophthalmopathy. Study-wide results and limits: Researchers found most expanded thyroid clonotypes above 0.001 in blood as well.

V trimming: 3 bases; J trimming: 7 bases; junction bases outside the gene matches: 3. The CDR3 is 13 amino acids. CDR1 and CDR2 (germline): LNHNV, YYDKDF (reference sequence). Diagnostic assessment was based on clinical symptoms, serum thyroxine and TRAb, thyroid ultrasound and orbital computed tomography. Authors of the study amplified TCR beta CDR3 regions from RNA transcripts. A set of HTBI primers served as the primers for a first-round RT-PCR of the TCR CDR3. TCRdb reanalysed the multiplex PCR reads using MiXCR and keeps one entry per CDR3 protein. The table lists roughly 800,000 distinct CDR3 sequences, 38% of them singletons, with about 8.9% in the top ten.

This receptor was taken from a man aged 18 to 35 with Graves' hyperthyroidism. The specimen sequenced was blood. The V and J genes are TRBV15 and TRBJ1-5; 7 nucleotides align to TRBD1. In DNA, the CDR3 is TGTGCCACCAGCAGTCACAGGGGACAGCCCCAGCATTTT. Translated, it gives CATSSHRGQPQHF.